This TCR beta chain was found in a study of CD8+ T cells in alopecia areata. The V gene's germline CDR1 is MDHEN and CDR2 SYDVKM. Losses at the gene ends were 6 bases for V and 0 bases for J; bases not matched to a gene: 16. The CDR3 length is 18 residues. After isolation, RNA underwent reverse transcription to generate cDNA as the sequencing template. Data came from immunoSEQ multiplex PCR; TCRdb stores just in-frame clones and leaves some out. The sample holds some 120,000 clones; roughly 58% are singletons and the top ten take less than 5.5%. The source material was CD4+ T cells sorted from blood, sampled at week 0. The rearrangement joins TRBV28 to TRBJ2-7; 8 nucleotides align to TRBD1. This receptor was obtained from a human donor with alopecia areata. In DNA form, the CDR3 reads TGTGCCAGCAGCCTAGGGACAGGCGTTTTTAGACGCTCCTACGAGCAGTACTTC. Encoded protein: CASSLGTGVFRRSYEQYF.